This T cell receptor beta chain was captured in a study of T cell responses to AZD1222 COVID-19 vaccine. Whole-study findings and limits: Repertoires were collected only later (after the peak T cell response had occurred). Only 5 or 6 AZD1222 recipients tested seropositive at baseline.

This clone was found once. What it binds is unknown. Sequencing used immunoSEQ multiplex PCR; TCRdb keeps in-frame clones, though not all of them. The sample consists of more than 90,000 clones, around 89% of them appearing once. Second-dose groups at about 4 or about 12 weeks were pooled. With 6 bases clipped from V and 4 bases from J, the junction kept 8 bases outside the gene matches. The CDR3 consists of 15 residues. Germline CDR1 reads SEHNR; CDR2 reads FQNEAQ (reference sequence). The V gene is TRBV7-9, the J gene TRBJ1-2; 10 bases agree with TRBD1. Sequenced material: peripheral blood, taken 28 days after the second AZD1222 dose. The sequence came from an adult who received the AZD1222 COVID-19 vaccine. The CDR3 protein is CASSPDRGRSYGYTF. CDR3 DNA: TGTGCCAGCAGTCCCGACAGGGGGCGAAGCTATGGCTACACCTTC. The full variable domain, its missing parts supplied by reference TRBV7-9 and TRBJ1-2, is DTGVSQNPRHKITKRGQNVTFRCDPISEHNRLYWYRQTLGQGPEFLTYFQNEAQLEKSRLLSDRFSAERPKGSFSTLEIQRTEQGDSAMYLCASSPDRGRSYGYTFGSGTRLTVV.